This T cell receptor beta chain was captured by sequencing in a study of T-cell memory formation after mild COVID-19. Study overall: Largely, TCR clusters stayed within a single donor.

Details on this clonotype: Its antigen remains unidentified.

MiXCR, applied by TCRdb to the 5' RACE reads, yields one record per CDR3 protein. Here the sample spans about 350,000 distinct CDR3 sequences, around 27% being singletons. General study results and limits: Memory sampled before infection contained some responding clones, suggesting cross-reactive memory joined.

The CDR3 is 15 amino acids. Per germline, CDR1 DFQATT and CDR2 SNEGSKA (reference sequence). V was pared by 3 bases and J by 3 bases, with 7 bases of the junction left unmatched. The sequence was obtained from an adult woman who had mild COVID-19 (a few samples of this study predate the infection). Cell type and time point are not known. The material sequenced was PBMCs or a T cell subset sorted from them (not recorded which). The rearrangement uses TRBV20-1 and TRBJ2-7, with TRBD2 identical over 11 bases. The CDR3 DNA reads as TGCAGTGCTAGTTGGGGGACTAGCGGTTACTACGAGCAGTACTTC. This encodes CSASWGTSGYYEQYF.